This record concerns one TCR beta chain sequence. The antigen is unknown. The CDR3 covers 11 residues. V lost 6 bases, J lost 6 bases, and 9 bases lay in between. The sample comes from a study of T cell responses to AZD1222 COVID-19 vaccine. The study's findings and limits: As reported, nearly half of all spike-specific TCRs target variant regions that are unmutated. Clonal diversity may have been underestimated in mostly white British donors. Repertoires were obtained solely post-peak T cell response.

Clones were read by immunoSEQ multiplex PCR, and TCRdb kept only the in-frame ones, dropping some. The sample shows about 79,000 clones, about 84% of them seen only once. The J gene is TRBJ2-7, the V gene TRBV12-3 or TRBV12-4; tentative D call: TRBD1 (6 bases). Here the sequenced sample was peripheral blood, taken on day 0 of AZD1222 vaccination. The receptor comes from an adult in good health. This CDR3 is CASSLGGEQYF. DNA for the CDR3: TGTGCCAGCAGCCTAGGGGGCGAGCAGTACTTC.